This T cell receptor (beta chain) was recovered during a study of shared T cell receptors in the human thymus. The CDR3 spans 15 residues. V lost 2 bases, J lost 8 bases, and 4 bases stayed unmatched. Per germline, CDR1 SGHDN and CDR2 FVKESK. The repertoire was sequenced with immunoSEQ multiplex PCR; TCRdb's copy has only in-frame clones and lacks some. The sample holds approximately 760,000 clones; around 85% are singletons and the top ten take about 0.011%. The data were also submitted as part of a second study, on human thymus T cells. That paper notes: It was healthy Finnish infants having corrective surgery for congenital heart defects who were the donors.

Sequences were obtained from thymocytes. The chain joins TRBV14 to TRBJ2-1; TRBD2 agrees at 12 bases. This sequence originates from a girl under three years old with a congenital heart defect. CDR3 nucleotides: TGTGCCAGCAGCCAACTAGCGGGGGGGGGCCATGAGCAGTTCTTC. Translation gives CASSQLAGGGHEQFF. Combining the CDR3 with reference TRBV14 and TRBJ2-1 gives the whole variable domain EAGVTQFPSHSVIEKGQTVTLRCDPISGHDNLYWYRRVMGKEIKFLLHFVKESKQDESGMPNNRFLAERTGGTYSTLKVQPAELEDSGVYFCASSQLAGGGHEQFFGPGTRLTVL.